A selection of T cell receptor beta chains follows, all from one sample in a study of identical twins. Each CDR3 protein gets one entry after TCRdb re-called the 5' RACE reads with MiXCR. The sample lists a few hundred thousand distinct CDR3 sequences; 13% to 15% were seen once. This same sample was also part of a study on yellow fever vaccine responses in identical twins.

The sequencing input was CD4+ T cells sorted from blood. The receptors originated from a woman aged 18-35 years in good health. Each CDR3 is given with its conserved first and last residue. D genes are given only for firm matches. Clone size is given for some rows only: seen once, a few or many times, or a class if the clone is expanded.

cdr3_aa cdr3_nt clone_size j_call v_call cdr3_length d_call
CASSLGRGASTDTQYF TGTGCCAGCAGCTTAGGCAGGGGTGCTAGCACAGATACGCAGTATTTT NA TRBJ2-3 TRBV7-9 16 NA
CTSCLRSSGVKFTDTQYF TGTACCAGCTGTTTAAGGTCTAGCGGGGTGAAATTCACAGATACGCAGTATTTT NA TRBJ2-3 TRBV1 18 NA
CASSFGTSGKGDTQYF TGCGCCAGCAGCTTTGGGACTAGCGGGAAGGGGGATACGCAGTATTTT many TRBJ2-3 TRBV5-1 16 TRBD2
CSVGGLAALPETKNIQYF TGCAGCGTTGGGGGACTAGCGGCCTTACCCGAGACTAAAAACATTCAGTACTTC few TRBJ2-4 TRBV29-1 18 TRBD2
CASSLGGAGRQPQHF TGTGCCAGCAGTTTAGGTGGGGCGGGGAGACAGCCCCAGCATTTT few TRBJ1-5 TRBV28 15 NA
CASSLTGTGEETQYF TGTGCCAGCAGCTTAACCGGGACAGGGGAAGAGACCCAGTACTTC NA TRBJ2-5 TRBV7-9 15 TRBD1
CSATRLVGQSEQFF TGCAGTGCTACCCGACTAGTGGGGCAGAGTGAGCAGTTCTTC NA TRBJ2-1 TRBV20-1 14 NA
CSAILLTGSGEQFF TGCAGTGCTATTCTCCTGACAGGGAGTGGTGAGCAGTTCTTC few TRBJ2-1 TRBV20-1 14 TRBD1
CASRLENTEAFF TGTGCCAGCAGGTTAGAGAACACTGAAGCTTTCTTT many TRBJ1-1 TRBV12-3/TRBV12-4 12 NA
CASSLGTVAGARDIQYF TGCGCCAGCAGCCTGGGAACGGTAGCGGGAGCCCGGGACATTCAGTACTTC few TRBJ2-4 TRBV5-1 17 TRBD2
CASSQLYSPYEQYF TGTGCCAGCAGCCAATTGTACAGCCCCTACGAGCAGTACTTC NA TRBJ2-7 TRBV3-1 14 NA
CASTGTGGVFFGDGAQYF TGTGCCAGCACCGGGACAGGGGGCGTTTTTTTCGGCGATGGGGCCCAGTACTTC NA TRBJ2-5 TRBV11-1 18 TRBD1
CASSLGGTGGAADTQYF TGTGCCAGCAGTTTAGGGGGGACAGGGGGCGCGGCAGATACGCAGTATTTT NA TRBJ2-3 TRBV12-3/TRBV12-4 17 TRBD1
CSVEGSGDNSYEQYF TGCAGCGTTGAAGGGAGTGGGGACAACTCCTACGAGCAGTACTTC many TRBJ2-7 TRBV29-1 15 NA
CSAKSVGGSSYNEQFF TGCAGTGCTAAGTCGGTGGGCGGGAGCTCCTACAATGAGCAGTTCTTC NA TRBJ2-1 TRBV20-1 16 TRBD2
CSVHVAYEQYF TGCAGCGTTCACGTAGCCTACGAGCAGTACTTC NA TRBJ2-7 TRBV29-1 11 NA
CASSQDPGQGNYGYTF TGCGCCAGCAGCCAAGACCCGGGACAGGGGAACTATGGCTACACCTTC NA TRBJ1-2 TRBV4-3 16 TRBD1
CASSFSKDTQYF TGTGCCAGCAGCTTTAGCAAAGATACGCAGTATTTT NA TRBJ2-3 TRBV7-2 12 NA
CASSVGMAGIQRKLPYEQYF TGTGCCAGCAGCGTAGGTATGGCAGGCATACAACGAAAACTACCCTACGAGCAGTACTTC many TRBJ2-7 TRBV9 20 NA
CASTTGPSYNEQFF TGTGCCAGTACCACAGGGCCTTCCTACAATGAGCAGTTCTTC NA TRBJ2-1 TRBV12-3/TRBV12-4 14 NA
CASKQGPTEYF TGTGCCAGCAAACAGGGTCCCACCGAGTACTTC few TRBJ2-5 TRBV6-6 11 NA
CASTAESGANVLTF TGTGCCAGCACCGCAGAATCAGGGGCCAACGTCCTGACTTTC few TRBJ2-6 TRBV2 14 NA
CASSQRSGGTEPSYNEQFF TGTGCCAGCAGCCAACGTAGCGGGGGGACAGAACCTTCCTACAATGAGCAGTTCTTC NA TRBJ2-1 TRBV3-1 19 TRBD2